The clone carrying this T cell receptor beta chain was seen once. Germline values: CDR1 SGHAT, CDR2 FQDESV (reference sequence). This CDR3 region has 16 residues. V shed 1 base and J 0 bases; nucleotides not matched to a gene: 4. The data belong to a study of blood T cell repertoires in COVID-19. At the level of the study: Spain, Italy and the United States supplied samples that represented acute and convalescent COVID-19. PBMCs, B-cell-depleted T cells, or T cells provided the cDNA or gDNA that made up the material.

In the authors' workflow: Nucleated cell counts were estimated from reference gene primer amplification. Here immunoSEQ multiplex PCR was the method, and the copy in TCRdb shows in-frame clones only, minus some. Clonal size and the V and J genes are those of that table, whereas D and trimming came from the DNA. Among 100,000 to 150,000 clones, about 89% were seen once, and the ten largest hold about 4.4%. This TCR was recovered from a man in his sixties with COVID-19, enrolled during active disease. The chain is built from TRBV11-1 and TRBJ2-5, with TRBD1 matching 8 bases. The sequenced sample consisted of peripheral blood. CDR3 nucleotide sequence: TGTGCCAGCAGCTTAGAGACAGGGGCGTACCAAGAGACCCAGTACTTC. Protein product: CASSLETGAYQETQYF.